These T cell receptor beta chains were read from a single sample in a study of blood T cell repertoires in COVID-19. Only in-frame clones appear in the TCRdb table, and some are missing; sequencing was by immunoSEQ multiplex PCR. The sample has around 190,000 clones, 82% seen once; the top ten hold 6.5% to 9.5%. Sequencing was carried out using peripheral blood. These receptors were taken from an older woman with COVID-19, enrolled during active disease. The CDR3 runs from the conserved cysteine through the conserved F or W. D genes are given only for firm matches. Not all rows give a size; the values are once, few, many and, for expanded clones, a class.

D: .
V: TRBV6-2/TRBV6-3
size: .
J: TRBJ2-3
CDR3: CASSYRTETDTQYF
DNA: TGTGCCAGCAGTTACAGGACAGAGACAGATACGCAGTATTTT

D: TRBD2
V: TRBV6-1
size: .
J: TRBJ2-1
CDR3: CASSAGLAGVSKNEQFF
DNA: TGTGCCAGCAGTGCCGGACTAGCGGGAGTTTCAAAGAATGAGCAGTTCTTC

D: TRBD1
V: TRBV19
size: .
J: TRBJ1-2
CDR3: CASSISGQGDTF
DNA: TGTGCCAGTAGTATATCTGGACAGGGGGACACCTTC

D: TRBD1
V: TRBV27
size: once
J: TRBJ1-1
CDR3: CASSLSGQGAIDMNTEAFF
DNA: TGTGCCAGCAGTTTATCTGGACAGGGGGCGATTGACATGAACACTGAAGCTTTCTTT

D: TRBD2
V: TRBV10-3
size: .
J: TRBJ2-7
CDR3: CAISGPLGGTYEQYF
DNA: TGTGCCATCAGTGGACCCCTGGGGGGGACCTACGAGCAGTACTTC

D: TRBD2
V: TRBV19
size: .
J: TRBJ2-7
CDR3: CATQSTGTSEYEQYF
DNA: TGTGCCACCCAATCCACCGGGACTAGCGAGTACGAGCAGTACTTC

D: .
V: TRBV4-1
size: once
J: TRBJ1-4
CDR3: CASSQAGAGFEKLFF
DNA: TGCGCCAGCAGCCAGGCGGGGGCTGGGTTTGAAAAACTGTTTTTT

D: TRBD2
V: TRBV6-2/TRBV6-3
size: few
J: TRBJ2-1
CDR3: CASSDGLAGRGEQFF
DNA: TGTGCCAGCAGTGACGGACTAGCGGGGAGGGGTGAGCAGTTCTTC

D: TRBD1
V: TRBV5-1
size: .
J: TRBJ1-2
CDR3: CASRQGNNYGYTF
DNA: TGCGCCAGCCGACAGGGAAACAACTATGGCTACACCTTC

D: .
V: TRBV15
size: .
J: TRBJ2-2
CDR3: CATSRERTGELFF
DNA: TGTGCCACCAGCAGAGAGCGTACCGGGGAGCTGTTTTTT

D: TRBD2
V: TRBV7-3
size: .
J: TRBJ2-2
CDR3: CASSLSGGRAGTGELFF
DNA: TGTGCCAGCAGCTTAAGTGGCGGGAGGGCCGGCACCGGGGAGCTGTTTTTT

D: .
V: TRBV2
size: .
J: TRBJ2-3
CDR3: CANRQLQDTQYF
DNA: TGTGCCAACCGACAGCTCCAGGATACGCAGTATTTT

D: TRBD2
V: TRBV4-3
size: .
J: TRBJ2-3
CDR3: CASSQDVGGQREVWDTQYF
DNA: TGCGCCAGCAGTCAAGATGTCGGGGGCCAGCGGGAGGTGTGGGATACGCAGTATTTT

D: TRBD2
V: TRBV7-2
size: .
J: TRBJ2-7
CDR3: CASSRYNSGSGYEQYF
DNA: TGTGCCAGCAGCCGCTATAATAGCGGGAGCGGCTACGAGCAGTACTTC

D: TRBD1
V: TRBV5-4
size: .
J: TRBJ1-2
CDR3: CASSKQGAGGYTF
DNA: TGTGCCAGCAGCAAACAGGGGGCGGGCGGCTACACCTTC